The rows below give T cell receptor beta chains drawn from one sample of a study of T cell responses to AZD1222 COVID-19 vaccine. Method: immunoSEQ multiplex PCR; TCRdb's copy keeps in-frame clones and lacks some. The data show roughly 80,000 clones, with over 75% seen just once and 2.5% to 4% held by the top ten. The material sequenced was peripheral blood, taken 28 days after the second AZD1222 dose. The receptors were gathered from an adult who received the AZD1222 COVID-19 vaccine. The CDR3 runs from the conserved cysteine through the conserved F or W. D genes are given only for firm matches. Where a row states a size, it is once, few, many or the class of an expanded clone; other rows omit it.

D gene	V gene	J gene	clone size	CDR3 DNA	CDR3 protein
NA	TRBV5-1	TRBJ2-5	NA	TGCGCCAGCAGCTTTTCGATCCAAGAGACCCAGTACTTC	CASSFSIQETQYF
NA	TRBV5-1	TRBJ2-7	NA	TGCGCCAGCAGCTTGGCCCGCACCCCGACAACAGGGCAGTACTTC	CASSLARTPTTGQYF
NA	TRBV4-1	TRBJ1-2	NA	TGCGCCAGCAGCCCCTTCGGATATACCCAATCCGGCTACACCTTC	CASSPFGYTQSGYTF
NA	TRBV18	TRBJ1-4	NA	TGTGCCAGCTCACCACCGGATAGTAGAAATGAAAAACTGTTTTTT	CASSPPDSRNEKLFF
NA	TRBV7-9	TRBJ2-5	NA	TGTGCCAGCAGCTTACCTGGTCTGGAGACCCAGTACTTC	CASSLPGLETQYF
NA	TRBV7-9	TRBJ1-3	once	TGTGCCAGCAGCAAGGGCTCTGGAAACACCATATATTTT	CASSKGSGNTIYF
NA	TRBV11-3	TRBJ2-1	NA	TGTGCCAGCAGCTTAGGGCCCCCCCCTGCCGAGCAGTTCTTC	CASSLGPPPAEQFF
TRBD1	TRBV7-8	TRBJ1-3	NA	TGTGCCAGCAGCTTATCAGGGGGGGTAGGGTCCACCATATATTTT	CASSLSGGVGSTIYF
TRBD1	TRBV15	TRBJ1-2	NA	TGTGCCACCAGCAGAGATAGGGACAGGGTGGTAGGCTACACCTTC	CATSRDRDRVVGYTF
NA	TRBV4-2	TRBJ2-1	NA	TGTGCCAGCAGCCAAGTTTCTCCAGGCGGGTCTGGCAATGAGCAGTTCTTC	CASSQVSPGGSGNEQFF
NA	TRBV27	TRBJ2-2	NA	TGTGCCAGCAGTTTATCGAGGCAGGCCCACGGGGAGCTGTTTTTT	CASSLSRQAHGELFF
NA	TRBV30	TRBJ2-7	NA	TGTGCCTGGAGGATGAAATACGAGCAGTACTTC	CAWRMKYEQYF
NA	TRBV7-8	TRBJ2-1	NA	TGTGCCAGCAGCTTAGGGGGTTTGGATGAGCAGTTCTTC	CASSLGGLDEQFF
NA	TRBV2	TRBJ2-7	once	TGTGCCAGCAGTGGACAGGGAGGCCCCTACGAGCAGTACTTC	CASSGQGGPYEQYF
NA	TRBV12-3/TRBV12-4	TRBJ2-1	NA	TGTGCCAGCAGTTGGGGGTATGAGCAGTTCTTC	CASSWGYEQFF
NA	TRBV29-1	TRBJ2-7	NA	TGCAGCGTTGAGGCCCAGGGAGGCTACGAGCAGTACTTC	CSVEAQGGYEQYF
TRBD2	TRBV24-1	TRBJ2-3	NA	TGTGCCACCAGTGCAGGACTAGCGGGAGGCGGTACGCAGTATTTT	CATSAGLAGGGTQYF
NA	TRBV10-3	TRBJ2-7	NA	TGTGCCATCAGTGTTCCGGCTACCTACGAGCAGTACTTC	CAISVPATYEQYF
NA	TRBV25-1	TRBJ1-1	NA	TGTGCCAGCGGGTCGGGGCGCGGGACTGAAGCTTTCTTT	CASGSGRGTEAFF
TRBD1	TRBV4-2	TRBJ1-1	NA	TGTGCCAGCAGCCAAAAAAGGGGGACAGGGTTCACTGAAGCTTTCTTT	CASSQKRGTGFTEAFF
NA	TRBV5-1	TRBJ2-3	NA	TGCGCCAGCACCGGGGATTCCAGGTCTGATACGCAGTATTTT	CASTGDSRSDTQYF
NA	TRBV5-4	TRBJ1-2	NA	TGTGCCAGCAGGATCCACAGGGCTAACTATGGCTACACCTTC	CASRIHRANYGYTF
NA	TRBV4-2	TRBJ1-2	NA	TGTGCCAGCAGCCAAGATGTGGGATCCGACTATGGCTACACCTTC	CASSQDVGSDYGYTF
NA	TRBV10-3	TRBJ2-2	NA	TGTGCCATCAGTGAGTTTAACACCGGGGAGCTGTTTTTT	CAISEFNTGELFF
NA	TRBV11-2	TRBJ1-2	NA	TGTGCCAGCAGCTTAGCGCATAACTATGGCTACACCTTC	CASSLAHNYGYTF
NA	TRBV5-8	TRBJ1-6	once	TGTGCCAGCGGGGGGGACTATAATTCACCCCTCCACTTT	CASGGDYNSPLHF
NA	TRBV9	TRBJ2-1	once	TGTGCCAGCAGCGTAGAGGTTGGGCGGGATGAGCAGTTCTTC	CASSVEVGRDEQFF
NA	TRBV6-4	TRBJ1-2	NA	TGTGCCAGCAGTGAACAGGGCTATGGCTACACCTTC	CASSEQGYGYTF